What follows are 26 T cell receptor beta chains derived from one specimen sequenced in a study of shared clonotypes between healthy human individuals. This table comes from immunoSEQ multiplex PCR, and its TCRdb copy is limited to in-frame clones, with some not included. There are around 720,000 clones in the sample; around 78% occur only once, and 1.5% to 2% lies in the top ten. Sequencing used memory CD4+ T cells sorted from blood. Sample subset: CD45RA-negative fraction. The receptors derive from a woman in her 30s in good health.

The chain joins TRBV28 to TRBJ1-1; D is ambiguous. Germline-derived CDR1 and CDR2 are MDHEN and SYDVKM. This CDR3 contains 11 residues. Trimming removed 4 bases at V and 8 bases at J, with 8 bases between. This CDR3 is CASSSTREAFF. The CDR3 DNA follows: TGTGCCAGCAGTTCGACGAGAGAAGCTTTCTTT.

This clone was seen a few times. Here the CDR3 DNA reads TGTGCCAGCAGCCCAACTTGGGGCTCTAACACCGGGGAGCTGTTTTTT. Protein sequence: CASSPTWGSNTGELFF. This chain links TRBV13 with TRBJ2-2; possible D gene TRBD1, 5 bases. With 5 bases removed from V and 2 bases from J, the gap between germline ends came to 15 bases. The CDR3 loop spans 16 amino acids. Germline CDR1 reads PRHDT; CDR2 reads FYEKMQ (reference sequence).

This chain uses TRBV10-3 with TRBJ2-7; D unclear. Trimming removed 4 bases from V and 7 bases from J, with 11 bases in between. There are 12 residues in the CDR3. Germline CDR1 reads ENHRY; CDR2 reads SYGVKD. CDR3 in DNA: TGTGCCATCAGTGGTACCGGGCTTGAGCAGTACTTC. It translates to CAISGTGLEQYF.

This sequence joins TRBV21-1 and TRBJ2-3; TRBD2, the table's D call, lacks a check against the DNA. TRBV21-1 is an annotated pseudogene. The CDR3 loop spans 16 amino acids. The CDR3 DNA sequence: TGTGCCAGCAGCCATCCCAGCGGGAGAGGGACAGATACGCAGTATTTT. Residues: CASSHPSGRGTDTQYF.

This rearrangement joins TRBV5-4 to TRBJ2-6; no clear D. The CDR3 has 16 residues. CDR1 SGHNT and CDR2 YYREEE come from the germline V gene (reference sequence). Trimming removed 1 base from V and 1 base from J, with 9 bases in between. The CDR3 DNA reads TGTGCCAGCAGCTTGTTTGGGTTGTCTGGGGCCAACGTCCTGACTTTC. Translated, it gives CASSLFGLSGANVLTF.

The chain combines TRBV5-4 with TRBJ1-1; possible D gene TRBD1, 6 bases. Germline V gene lookup returns CDR1 SGHNT and CDR2 YYREEE (reference sequence). The CDR3 is 13 amino acids. Trimming shortened V by 4 bases and J by 11 bases, and 18 bases separated the two germline ends. The CDR3 nucleotides are TGTGCCAGCAGCCTGACGGAGGGGGTTGGGGCTTTCTTT. Encoded protein: CASSLTEGVGAFF.

The gene calls are TRBV7-2 and TRBJ1-2; 8 nucleotides align to TRBD1. The CDR3 is made up of 16 amino acids. Germline CDR1 and CDR2: SGHTA and FQGNSA. V lost 1 base to trimming and J lost 7 bases; unmatched junction nucleotides: 11. The CDR3 protein is CASSLDATGAYPGYTF. CDR3 sequence (DNA): TGTGCCAGCAGCTTAGACGCGACAGGGGCATATCCTGGCTACACCTTC.

V is TRBV27 and J is TRBJ2-2; D gene unclear. Germline V lookup: CDR1 MNHEY, CDR2 SMNVEV (reference sequence). The CDR3 loop spans 16 amino acids. The V end was cut by 3 bases, the J end by 4 bases, with 15 bases between. CDR3: CASSFHGRVRTGELFF. CDR3 sequence (DNA): TGTGCCAGCAGTTTTCACGGCCGGGTACGCACCGGGGAGCTGTTTTTT.

This clone was seen more than once but under ten times. The chain joins TRBV5-8 to TRBJ2-5; either TRBD1 or TRBD2 may fit D (5 bases each). Trimming stripped 4 bases from V and 4 bases from J, with 14 bases between. The CDR3 covers 14 residues. From germline, CDR1 is SGHTS and CDR2 YDEGEE. The DNA for the CDR3 is TGTGCCAGCAGCCGCGGGCAGGGCGGAGAGACCCAGTACTTC. Its protein is CASSRGQGGETQYF.

This clone is a singleton in its sample. With a much larger clone just one base away, this may be a read error. The V and J genes are TRBV5-6 and TRBJ2-5; TRBD2 is a possible D gene (6 bases). The CDR3 is made up of 16 amino acids. The V end lost 6 bases, the J end lost 1 base, and 19 bases lay between the germline ends. Germline V CDR1 and CDR2: SGHDT, YYEEEE. For the CDR3, the DNA is TGTGCCAGCACCCGAGGGGACTTTAGAGTCCAAGAGACCCAGTACTTC. It codes for CASTRGDFRVQETQYF.

J is TRBJ2-5 and V is TRBV5-6; D is unclear. The length of the CDR3 is 12 residues. Germline-derived CDR1 and CDR2 are SGHDT and YYEEEE. V lost 7 bases and J 2 bases, leaving 9 bases between the germline ends. CDR3: CASSMQQETQYF. The CDR3 nucleotides read TGTGCCAGCTCGATGCAACAAGAGACCCAGTACTTC.

V gene TRBV4-1 combines with J gene TRBJ2-1; possible D gene TRBD1, 6 bases. CDR3 length equals 14 residues. Germline values: CDR1 MGHRA, CDR2 YSYEKL. With 3 bases removed from V and 8 bases from J, the gap between germline ends came to 14 bases. CDR3 residues: CASSQSPAGDEQFF. DNA of the CDR3: TGCGCCAGCAGCCAGAGTCCGGCAGGGGATGAGCAGTTCTTC.

CDR3 amino acids: CASSLGLMETLNIQYF. The CDR3 DNA sequence: TGTGCCAGCAGCTTGGGACTGATGGAGACCTTAAACATTCAGTACTTC. V is TRBV11-2 and J is TRBJ2-4, with D maybe TRBD2 (6 bases). The CDR3 sequence is 16 residues long. CDR1 and CDR2 (germline): SGHAT, FQNNGV. V lost 3 bases, J lost 6 bases, and 18 bases lay in between.

The chain employs TRBV28 and TRBJ2-7; 7 bases align to TRBD2. The length of the CDR3 is 14 residues. The V gene's germline CDR1 is MDHEN and CDR2 SYDVKM. After removal of 5 bases from V and 2 bases from J, the junction contained 6 bases not matched to a gene. The CDR3 DNA reads TGTGCCAGCAGTCTCCCTAGCGGCGCCTACGAGCAGTACTTC. Translating gives CASSLPSGAYEQYF.

The chain uses TRBV7-9 and TRBJ1-1, with 7 bases identical to TRBD1. The germline CDR1 and CDR2 sequences are SEHNR and FQNEAQ (reference sequence). The V gene end was trimmed by 5 bases and the J gene end by 8 bases; junction bases not matched to a gene: 5. This CDR3 spans 12 amino acids. The CDR3 here is CASSRTGLEAFF. For the CDR3, the DNA is TGTGCCAGCAGCAGGACAGGACTAGAAGCTTTCTTT.

The chain is built from TRBV27 and TRBJ2-1; 8 bases line up with TRBD2. From germline, CDR1 is MNHEY and CDR2 SMNVEV (reference sequence). V lost 5 bases and J lost 2; bases outside the gene matches: 8. CDR3 size: 16 residues. CDR3 amino acids: CASSTSGRVTYNEQFF. The CDR3, as DNA: TGTGCCAGCAGTACAAGCGGGAGAGTGACCTACAATGAGCAGTTCTTC.

The chain combines TRBV5-1 with TRBJ1-1; 10 bases map to TRBD1. The CDR3 sequence is 15 residues long. Germline lookup yields CDR1 SGHRS and CDR2 YFSETQ. The V gene end was trimmed by 3 bases and the J gene end by 1 base; junction bases not matched to a gene: 3. CDR3: CASSSRTGGNTEAFF. CDR3 in DNA: TGCGCCAGCAGCTCCCGGACAGGGGGGAACACTGAAGCTTTCTTT.

This chain uses TRBV6-1 with TRBJ2-3; 10 bases align to TRBD2. Per germline, CDR1 MNHNS and CDR2 SASEGT. V shed 1 base, J shed 4 bases, and the junction held 8 bases outside the gene matches. The CDR3 loop spans 17 amino acids. This CDR3 reads CASSEDLLAGASDTQYF. The CDR3 DNA reads as TGTGCCAGCAGTGAAGACCTTCTAGCGGGAGCCTCAGATACGCAGTATTTT.

This chain uses TRBV19 with TRBJ1-1; 12 bases match TRBD1. The CDR3 sequence is 15 residues long. The trim removed 2 bases at V and 11 bases at J, leaving 9 bases unmatched. The germline CDR1 and CDR2 sequences are LNHDA and SQIVND (reference sequence). CDR3 sequence (DNA): TGTGCCAGTAGTATACCGGGACAGGGGGCAAGGAATGCTTTCTTT. This gives the protein CASSIPGQGARNAFF.

There are a few counts of this clone. The V gene is TRBV15, the J gene TRBJ2-1, with D hard to call. V dropped 3 bases and J dropped 7 bases, with 13 bases sitting between them. CDR1 is LNHNV and CDR2 is YYDKDF in the germline V gene (reference sequence). This CDR3 region has 14 residues. The CDR3: CATSRTIYANEQFF. Written as DNA, the CDR3 is TGTGCCACCAGCAGGACAATTTACGCGAATGAGCAGTTCTTC. Supplemented by reference TRBV15 and TRBJ2-1, the full variable domain reads DAMVIQNPRYQVTQFGKPVTLSCSQTLNHNVMYWYQQKSSQAPKLLFHYYDKDFNNEADTPDNFQSRRPNTSFCFLDIRSPGLGDTAMYLCATSRTIYANEQFFGPGTRLTVL.

This clone was recorded only once. The V and J genes are TRBV19 and TRBJ1-5; D call uncertain. The V end lost 3 bases, the J end lost 3 bases, and 15 bases lay between the germline ends. Germline V gives CDR1 LNHDA, CDR2 SQIVND (reference sequence). This CDR3 has 16 residues. The CDR3: CASSISAGRFNQPQHF. The DNA of the CDR3 is TGTGCCAGTAGTATTTCCGCCGGGAGATTCAATCAGCCCCAGCATTTT.

Details on this clone: This clone may be a read error of a much larger clone one base away. Other nucleotide sequences from this sample produce the same CDR3. The chain employs TRBV5-1 and TRBJ2-2; TRBD1 agrees at 9 bases. The J segment lost 7 bases and the V segment lost 0 bases, leaving 4 bases of the junction unmatched. The germline V gene encodes CDR1 SGHRS and CDR2 YFSETQ. CDR3 length equals 15 residues. CDR3 region: CASSLGDRDSGELFF. CDR3 nucleotides: TGCGCCAGCAGCTTGGGGGACAGGGATAGCGGGGAGCTGTTTTTT.

The chain recombines TRBV15 with TRBJ1-2, with 7 bases matching TRBD1. V trimming: 1 base; J trimming: 4 bases; junction bases outside the gene matches: 3. Germline-derived CDR1 and CDR2 are LNHNV and YYDKDF (reference sequence). The length of the CDR3 is 14 residues. CDR3 DNA sequence: TGTGCCACCAGCAGAGGGACAGGTGCCTATGGCTACACCTTC. Protein: CATSRGTGAYGYTF.

This rearrangement joins TRBV28 to TRBJ2-7, with TRBD1 identical over 12 bases. The V gene end was trimmed by 2 bases and the J gene end by 7 bases; junction bases not matched to a gene: 6. Germline V gives CDR1 MDHEN, CDR2 SYDVKM. This CDR3 is 15 amino acids long. CDR3 region: CASSLPGQGAFEQYF. CDR3 in DNA: TGTGCCAGCAGTTTACCGGGACAGGGGGCTTTTGAGCAGTACTTC.

This chain connects TRBV4-1 to TRBJ2-7, with a weak D call TRBD2 (5 bases). Between the trimmed V and J ends, which lost 5 bases and 0 bases, there was a span of 17 bases. CDR3 length equals 16 residues. The germline V gene has CDR1 MGHRA and CDR2 YSYEKL. CDR3 in DNA: TGCGCCAGCAGCAGAAACCCCGGGATGAGCTCCTACGAGCAGTACTTC. This codes for CASSRNPGMSSYEQYF.

With respect to this clone: The sample holds other DNA sequences that translate to the same CDR3. The chain couples TRBV7-8 to TRBJ2-7, with 7 positions matching TRBD1. The CDR3 contains 14 residues. CDR1 and CDR2 from the germline V gene are SGHVS and FQNEAQ. With V trimmed by 4 bases and J by 3 bases, 6 bases remained unmatched. For the CDR3, the DNA is TGTGCCAGCAGCTCTAGGACAGGTGGCTACGAGCAGTACTTC. Its translation is CASSSRTGGYEQYF. Drawing the rest from reference TRBV7-8 and TRBJ2-7, the complete variable domain is GAGVSQSPRYKVAKRGQDVALRCDPISGHVSLFWYQQALGQGPEFLTYFQNEAQLDKSGLPSDRFFAERPEGSVSTLKIQRTQQEDSAVYLCASSSRTGGYEQYFGPGTRLTVT.